The present T cell receptor (beta chain) was sequenced within a study of spatial heterogeneity in lung cancer. General observations from the study: Mutation counts in tumors were tracked by counts of expanded intratumoral alpha and beta TCRs.

This clonotype has a count of ten or more. Its antigen is unidentified. Germline loops: CDR1 SGHRS, CDR2 YFSETQ. The CDR3 spans 16 residues. V dropped 0 bases and J dropped 4; count of bases not matched to a gene: 8. Specified time point: sample taken at primary tumor resection. TCRdb processed the 5' RACE reads anew with MiXCR; each CDR3 protein has one entry. The data hold 5,000 to 6,500 distinct CDR3 sequences, with around 4.8% observed a single time. The rearrangement joins TRBV5-1 to TRBJ1-2; TRBD1 matches at 8 bases. The receptor was derived from a male donor with early-stage non-small cell lung cancer. The starting material was lung tumor tissue, obtained at surgery. CDR3 loop: CASSLDLGQGFYGYTF. The CDR3 coding sequence is TGCGCCAGCAGCTTGGATCTTGGACAGGGATTCTATGGCTACACCTTC.